A selection of T cell receptor beta chains follows, all from one sample in a study of T cells in tuberculosis. Assay used: immunoSEQ multiplex PCR; TCRdb lists only in-frame clones, some missing. The table lists approximately 30,000 clones, around 96% of them singletons. Sample: PBMCs. The receptors come from a donor aged 10-30 years with latent tuberculosis or without tuberculosis infection. Both conserved end residues are part of each CDR3. A D gene is named only where the DNA matches it firmly. Not all rows give a size; the values are once, few, many and, for expanded clones, a class.

j_gene,abundance,d_gene,v_gene,CDR3aa,CDR3nt
TRBJ2-1,NA,TRBD2,TRBV6-4,CASSDTGGSSYNEQFF,TGTGCCAGCAGTGATACGGGAGGGTCCTCCTACAATGAGCAGTTCTTC
TRBJ1-1,NA,NA,TRBV4-1,CASSQAQGRAFF,TGCGCCAGCAGCCAAGCGCAGGGGCGCGCTTTCTTT
TRBJ1-1,NA,NA,TRBV7-2,CASGPLSVMNTEAFF,TGTGCCAGCGGTCCCCTGAGCGTTATGAACACTGAAGCTTTCTTT
TRBJ1-2,NA,TRBD1,TRBV5-1,CASSGGTVYGYTF,TGCGCCAGCAGCGGGGGGACAGTCTATGGCTACACCTTC
TRBJ1-2,NA,NA,TRBV7-6,CASNSGGYTF,TGTGCCAGCAATTCAGGGGGCTACACCTTC
TRBJ1-2,NA,NA,TRBV7-9,CASSLGQNYGYTF,TGTGCCAGCAGCTTAGGACAGAACTATGGCTACACCTTC
TRBJ2-2,NA,NA,TRBV28,CASSLFGQRPPNTGELFF,TGTGCCAGCAGTTTATTTGGACAGCGACCTCCGAACACCGGGGAGCTGTTTTTT
TRBJ2-7,NA,NA,TRBV7-6,CASSSHYEQYF,TGTGCCAGCAGCTCCCACTACGAGCAGTACTTC
TRBJ1-2,NA,NA,TRBV7-3,CASSPWGGPYGYTF,TGTGCCAGCAGCCCTTGGGGGGGTCCCTATGGCTACACCTTC
TRBJ2-3,NA,NA,TRBV5-1,CASSQSTDTQYF,TGCGCCAGCAGCCAGTCCACAGATACGCAGTATTTT
TRBJ1-1,NA,NA,TRBV5-1,CASTDLDRVNTEAFF,TGCGCCAGCACGGATTTAGACAGAGTGAACACTGAAGCTTTCTTT
TRBJ2-3,once,NA,TRBV15,CATSSGSPSPDTQYF,TGTGCCACCAGCAGCGGCAGTCCTAGCCCAGATACGCAGTATTTT
TRBJ2-1,NA,TRBD2,TRBV12-5,CASGWGLAGVSYNEQFF,TGTGCTAGTGGGTGGGGACTAGCGGGGGTCTCCTACAATGAGCAGTTCTTC
TRBJ1-5,NA,TRBD1,TRBV5-1,CASSRTGDSNQPQHF,TGCGCCAGCAGCAGGACAGGGGATAGCAATCAGCCCCAGCATTTT
TRBJ2-5,NA,TRBD1,TRBV5-1,CASSQTGASETQYF,TGCGCCAGCAGCCAGACAGGGGCTTCGGAGACCCAGTACTTC
TRBJ1-1,NA,TRBD1,TRBV4-2,CASSRGQGATNTEAFF,TGTGCCAGCAGCCGAGGACAGGGGGCAACGAACACTGAAGCTTTCTTT
TRBJ2-3,NA,TRBD2,TRBV10-3,CAILSERGGDTQYF,TGTGCCATCCTCAGTGAGCGGGGGGGGGATACGCAGTATTTT
TRBJ2-2,NA,NA,TRBV14,CASSQRNTGELFF,TGTGCCAGCAGCCAACGGAACACCGGGGAGCTGTTTTTT
TRBJ1-2,once,TRBD1,TRBV5-8,CASSFNRDRGYGYTF,TGTGCCAGCAGCTTCAACCGGGACAGGGGGTATGGCTACACCTTC
TRBJ2-5,NA,TRBD1,TRBV10-2,CASVDRGHLETQYF,TGCGCCAGCGTAGACAGGGGGCATTTGGAGACCCAGTACTTC
TRBJ2-3,NA,NA,TRBV4-2,CASSQADYTDTQYF,TGTGCCAGCAGCCAAGCTGACTACACAGATACGCAGTATTTT
TRBJ2-7,NA,TRBD2,TRBV15,CATSRYKGLAGDEQYF,TGTGCCACCAGCCGATACAAAGGACTAGCGGGAGACGAGCAGTACTTC
TRBJ2-7,NA,TRBD2,TRBV6-1,CASSEVPSGSSYEQYF,TGTGCCAGCAGTGAAGTCCCTAGCGGGAGTTCCTACGAGCAGTACTTC
TRBJ2-2,NA,TRBD2,TRBV19,CASLAGGPGELFF,TGTGCCAGTCTAGCGGGAGGTCCCGGGGAGCTGTTTTTT
TRBJ2-1,NA,NA,TRBV27,CASSLSWYNEQFF,TGTGCCAGCAGTTTGAGCTGGTACAATGAGCAGTTCTTC
TRBJ1-2,once,TRBD1,TRBV7-9,CASIGTAYYGYTF,TGTGCCAGCATAGGGACAGCCTACTATGGCTACACCTTC
TRBJ1-2,once,TRBD1,TRBV7-8,CASSPPTGNYGYTF,TGTGCCAGCAGCCCACCGACAGGGAACTATGGCTACACCTTC
TRBJ1-2,NA,NA,TRBV2,CASSETGRSNYGYTF,TGTGCCAGCAGTGAAACAGGGAGAAGTAACTATGGCTACACCTTC
TRBJ1-5,NA,NA,TRBV10-2,CASSAYRGRGFHQPQHF,TGCGCCAGCAGTGCCTATAGGGGTAGGGGGTTCCACCAGCCCCAGCATTTT
TRBJ2-3,NA,TRBD2,TRBV10-3,CAISESKLAGTDTQYF,TGTGCCATCAGTGAGTCGAAGCTAGCGGGCACAGATACGCAGTATTTT
TRBJ2-5,NA,TRBD1,TRBV2,CASSSGTGQETQYF,TGTGCCAGCAGTTCCGGGACAGGGCAAGAGACCCAGTACTTC
TRBJ2-7,NA,TRBD1,TRBV10-2,CASSDLPGQGAYEQYF,TGCGCCAGCAGTGACCTACCGGGACAGGGAGCCTACGAGCAGTACTTC
TRBJ2-1,NA,TRBD2,TRBV5-1,CASSFPGLAGPSNEQFF,TGCGCCAGCAGCTTTCCGGGACTAGCGGGACCTTCCAATGAGCAGTTCTTC
TRBJ1-1,NA,NA,TRBV6-5,CASSLREVGEAFF,TGTGCCAGCAGTTTGAGGGAAGTCGGTGAAGCTTTCTTT
TRBJ1-2,NA,NA,TRBV6-5,CASSYSRREGGYTF,TGTGCCAGCAGTTACTCTCGCAGGGAGGGTGGCTACACCTTC
TRBJ1-2,NA,TRBD1,TRBV7-9,CASSYYRQGPFGYTF,TGTGCCAGCAGCTACTACCGACAGGGACCCTTTGGCTACACCTTC
TRBJ2-7,NA,TRBD1,TRBV2,CASSEAGQFYEQYF,TGTGCCAGCAGTGAAGCGGGACAGTTCTACGAGCAGTACTTC
TRBJ2-5,NA,TRBD2,TRBV18,CASSPPGLAGANQETQYF,TGTGCCAGCTCACCCCCAGGACTAGCGGGGGCGAACCAAGAGACCCAGTACTTC
TRBJ1-2,NA,NA,TRBV5-1,CASSLGNTGQVGYTF,TGCGCCAGCAGCTTGGGGAACACAGGGCAGGTTGGCTACACCTTC
TRBJ2-3,NA,NA,TRBV7-9,CASSLIGRYTDTQYF,TGTGCCAGCAGCTTAATCGGGAGATACACAGATACGCAGTATTTT
TRBJ2-3,NA,NA,TRBV25-1,CASSFGSGTDTQYF,TGTGCCAGCAGTTTTGGGAGTGGGACAGATACGCAGTATTTT
TRBJ1-3,NA,TRBD1,TRBV18,CASSPGRDRVFGNTIYF,TGTGCCAGCTCACCAGGCCGGGACAGGGTATTCGGAAACACCATATATTTT
TRBJ2-7,NA,TRBD2,TRBV9,CASSVTAGGYYEQYF,TGTGCCAGCAGCGTTACCGCGGGGGGCTACTACGAGCAGTACTTC
TRBJ2-5,NA,NA,TRBV6-1,CASTAGSGTQYF,TGTGCCAGCACCGCAGGGTCGGGGACCCAGTACTTC
TRBJ1-5,NA,TRBD1,TRBV29-1,CSVVVGTGDQPQHF,TGCAGCGTTGTCGTGGGGACAGGGGACCAGCCCCAGCATTTT
TRBJ2-1,NA,NA,TRBV19,CASSHTLARKETNEQFF,TGTGCCAGTAGTCACACACTAGCCCGGAAAGAGACCAATGAGCAGTTCTTC
TRBJ1-4,NA,NA,TRBV5-1,CASSPPGDEKLFF,TGCGCCAGCAGCCCCCCCGGGGATGAAAAACTGTTTTTT
TRBJ2-3,NA,TRBD2,TRBV5-8,CASSSEGTSGARGTDTQYF,TGTGCCAGCAGCTCGGAAGGGACTAGCGGGGCCCGGGGCACAGATACGCAGTATTTT
TRBJ1-3,NA,NA,TRBV4-1,CASSQMAGQLGGNTIYF,TGCGCCAGCAGCCAAATGGCAGGGCAGTTAGGTGGAAACACCATATATTTT
TRBJ2-3,NA,NA,TRBV5-5,CASSFGVTDTQYF,TGTGCCAGCAGCTTCGGGGTCACAGATACGCAGTATTTT
TRBJ2-1,NA,NA,TRBV4-2,CASSVHRAAQQFF,TGTGCCAGCAGCGTACACAGGGCAGCACAGCAGTTCTTC
TRBJ1-1,NA,TRBD1,TRBV5-1,CASSSRDSIMNTEAFF,TGCGCCAGCAGCTCCCGGGACAGCATAATGAACACTGAAGCTTTCTTT
TRBJ2-3,NA,TRBD1,TRBV19,CASSPGQGEPRTWAATTDTQYF,TGTGCCAGTTCGCCGGGACAGGGAGAACCCCGAACCTGGGCGGCAACCACAGATACGCAGTATTTT